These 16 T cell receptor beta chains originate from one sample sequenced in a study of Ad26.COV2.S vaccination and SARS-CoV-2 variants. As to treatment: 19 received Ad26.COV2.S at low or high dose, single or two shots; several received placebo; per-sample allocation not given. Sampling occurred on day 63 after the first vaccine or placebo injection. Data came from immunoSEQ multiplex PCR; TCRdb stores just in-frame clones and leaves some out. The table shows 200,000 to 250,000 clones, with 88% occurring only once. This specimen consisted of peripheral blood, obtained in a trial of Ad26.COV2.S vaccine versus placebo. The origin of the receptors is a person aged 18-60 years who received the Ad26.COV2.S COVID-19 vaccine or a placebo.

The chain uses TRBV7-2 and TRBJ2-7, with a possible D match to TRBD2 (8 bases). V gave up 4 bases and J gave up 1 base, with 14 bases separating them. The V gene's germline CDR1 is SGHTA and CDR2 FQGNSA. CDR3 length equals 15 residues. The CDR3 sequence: CASSSVAGQSYEQYF. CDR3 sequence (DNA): TGTGCCAGCAGCTCCGTAGCGGGACAGTCCTACGAGCAGTACTTC. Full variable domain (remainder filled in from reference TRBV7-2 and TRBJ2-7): GAGVSQSPSNKVTEKGKDVELRCDPISGHTALYWYRQSLGQGLEFLIYFQGNSAPDKSGLPSDRFSAERTGGSVSTLTIQRTQQEDSAVYLCASSSVAGQSYEQYFGPGTRLTVT.

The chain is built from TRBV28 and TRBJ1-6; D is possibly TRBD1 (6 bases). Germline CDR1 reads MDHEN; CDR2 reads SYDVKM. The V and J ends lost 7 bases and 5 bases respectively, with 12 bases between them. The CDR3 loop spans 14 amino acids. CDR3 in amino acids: CASKVGQDNSPLHF. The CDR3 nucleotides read TGTGCCAGCAAGGTGGGACAAGATAATTCACCCCTCCACTTT.

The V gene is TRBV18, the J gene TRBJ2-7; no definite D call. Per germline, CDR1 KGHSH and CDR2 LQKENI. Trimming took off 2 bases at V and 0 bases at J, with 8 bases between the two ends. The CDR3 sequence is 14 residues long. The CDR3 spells CASSPKSSSYEQYF. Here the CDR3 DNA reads TGTGCCAGCTCACCAAAGTCCTCCTCCTACGAGCAGTACTTC.

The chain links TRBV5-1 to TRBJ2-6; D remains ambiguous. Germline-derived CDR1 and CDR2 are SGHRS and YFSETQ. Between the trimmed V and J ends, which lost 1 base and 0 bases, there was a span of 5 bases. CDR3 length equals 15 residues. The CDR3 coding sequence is TGCGCCAGCAGCTTGCAGAGCTCTGGGGCCAACGTCCTGACTTTC. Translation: CASSLQSSGANVLTF.

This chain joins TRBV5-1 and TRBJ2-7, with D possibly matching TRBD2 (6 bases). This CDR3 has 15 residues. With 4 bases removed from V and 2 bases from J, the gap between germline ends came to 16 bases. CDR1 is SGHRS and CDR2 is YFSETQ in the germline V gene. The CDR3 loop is CASSPPGGRPYEQYF. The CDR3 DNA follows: TGCGCCAGCAGCCCACCCGGGGGTCGCCCCTACGAGCAGTACTTC.

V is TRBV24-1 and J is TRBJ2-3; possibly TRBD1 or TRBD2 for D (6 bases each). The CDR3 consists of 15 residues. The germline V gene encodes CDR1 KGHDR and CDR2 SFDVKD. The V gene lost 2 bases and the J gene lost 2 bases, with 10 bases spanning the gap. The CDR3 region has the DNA TGTGCCACCAGTGATTCCGGGGGCGTCACAGATACGCAGTATTTT. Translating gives CATSDSGGVTDTQYF.

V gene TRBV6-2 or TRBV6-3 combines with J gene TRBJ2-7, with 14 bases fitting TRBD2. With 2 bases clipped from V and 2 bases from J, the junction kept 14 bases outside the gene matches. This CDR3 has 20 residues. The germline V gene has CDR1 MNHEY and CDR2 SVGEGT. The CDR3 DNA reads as TGTGCCAGCAGTTACAGTAGACAGTCCTGGACTAGCGGGAGGACCTACGAGCAGTACTTC. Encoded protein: CASSYSRQSWTSGRTYEQYF.

Here the CDR3 DNA reads TGTGCCTGGGGGGAGGGGAACTCCTACGAGCAGTACTTC. Translation: CAWGEGNSYEQYF. V is TRBV30 and J is TRBJ2-7; 7 nucleotides line up with TRBD2. The germline gives CDR1 GTSNPN, CDR2 SVGIG (reference sequence). The CDR3 has 13 amino acids. Losses at the gene ends were 5 bases for V and 0 bases for J; bases not matched to a gene: 4.

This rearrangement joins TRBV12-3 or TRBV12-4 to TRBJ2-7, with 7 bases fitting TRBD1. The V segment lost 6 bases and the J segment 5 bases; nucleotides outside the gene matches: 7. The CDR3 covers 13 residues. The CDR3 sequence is CASSKRGRDEQYF. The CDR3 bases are TGTGCCAGCAGCAAAAGGGGGCGCGACGAGCAGTACTTC.

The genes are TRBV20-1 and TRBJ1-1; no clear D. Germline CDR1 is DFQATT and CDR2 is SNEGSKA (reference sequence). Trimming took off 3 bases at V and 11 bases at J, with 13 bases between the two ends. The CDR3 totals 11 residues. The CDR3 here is CSARGAIGAFF. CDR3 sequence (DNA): TGCAGTGCTAGGGGAGCGATCGGGGCTTTCTTT.

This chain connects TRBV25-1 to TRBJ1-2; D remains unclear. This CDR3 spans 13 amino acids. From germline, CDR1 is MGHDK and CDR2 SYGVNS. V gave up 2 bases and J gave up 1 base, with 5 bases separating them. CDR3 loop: CASSERRNYGYTF. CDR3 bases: TGTGCCAGCAGTGAACGCCGTAACTATGGCTACACCTTC.

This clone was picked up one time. CDR3 bases: TGTGCCACCGACCCAAGCGGGGGGACCTCCTACGAGCAGTACTTC. It specifies CATDPSGGTSYEQYF. The V and J genes are TRBV2 and TRBJ2-7; TRBD2 aligns across 9 bases. CDR3 length: 15 residues. Germline trimming cut 10 bases from V and 0 bases from J; bases unmatched to any gene: 10. CDR1 and CDR2 from the germline V gene are SNHLY and FYNNEI.

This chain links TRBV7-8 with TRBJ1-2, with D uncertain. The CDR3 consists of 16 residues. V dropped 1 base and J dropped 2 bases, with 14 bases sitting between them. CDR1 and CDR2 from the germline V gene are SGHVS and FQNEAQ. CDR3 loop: CASSLGFRQQNYGYTF. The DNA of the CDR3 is TGTGCCAGCAGCTTAGGATTCCGGCAGCAGAACTATGGCTACACCTTC. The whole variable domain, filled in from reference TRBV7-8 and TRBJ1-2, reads GAGVSQSPRYKVAKRGQDVALRCDPISGHVSLFWYQQALGQGPEFLTYFQNEAQLDKSGLPSDRFFAERPEGSVSTLKIQRTQQEDSAVYLCASSLGFRQQNYGYTFGSGTRLTVV.

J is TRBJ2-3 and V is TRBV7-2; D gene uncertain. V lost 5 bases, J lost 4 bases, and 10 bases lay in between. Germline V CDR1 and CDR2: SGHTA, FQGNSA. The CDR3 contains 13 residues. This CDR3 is CASSAQVPDTQYF. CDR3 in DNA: TGTGCCAGCAGCGCCCAGGTGCCAGATACGCAGTATTTT.

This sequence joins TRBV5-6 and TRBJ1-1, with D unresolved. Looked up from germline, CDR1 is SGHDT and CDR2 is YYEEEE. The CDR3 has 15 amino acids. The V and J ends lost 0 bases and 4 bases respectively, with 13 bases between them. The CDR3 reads CASSLDGIAGTEAFF. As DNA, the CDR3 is TGTGCCAGCAGCTTGGATGGCATCGCGGGCACTGAAGCTTTCTTT.

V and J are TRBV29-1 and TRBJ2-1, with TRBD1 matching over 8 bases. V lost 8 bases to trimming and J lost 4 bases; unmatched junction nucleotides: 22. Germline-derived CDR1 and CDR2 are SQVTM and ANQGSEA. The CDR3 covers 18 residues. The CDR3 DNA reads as TGCAGCCCAAGGGCCCGACAGGGGTCCGGCTTCCCTTACAATGAGCAGTTCTTC. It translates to CSPRARQGSGFPYNEQFF.